This T cell receptor (beta chain) was found in a study of blood T cell repertoires in COVID-19. Study-level background: PBMCs, B-cell-depleted T cells, or T cells provided the cDNA or gDNA that made up the material.

Authors' processing steps: Estimated nucleated cell counts came from reference gene primer amplification. Profiling relied on immunoSEQ multiplex PCR, and the TCRdb table lists in-frame clones only, not all of them. V and J calls and clone size are as listed in that table; D and trimming were resolved from the DNA. The sample contains under 200,000 clones, about 90% of which appear only once. The germline CDR1 and CDR2 sequences are MNHEY and SVGAGI. Trimming cost V 7 bases and J 2 bases, with 13 bases left between them. This CDR3 is 14 amino acids long. The receptor was isolated from a man between 60 and 75 years old with active or convalescent COVID-19. Input material: peripheral blood. The chain couples TRBV6-5 to TRBJ2-3; D perhaps matches TRBD2 (5 bases). The chain's CDR3 is CASKRVGFTDTQYF. DNA of the CDR3: TGTGCCAGCAAGAGGGTAGGGTTCACAGATACGCAGTATTTT.